This TCR beta chain was recorded in a study of blood T cell repertoires in COVID-19. Study in general: From the United States, Italy and Spain came samples of acute and convalescent COVID-19.

Original methodology: Estimation of nucleated cell counts relied on the amplification of reference gene primers. Profiled with immunoSEQ multiplex PCR; TCRdb holds only in-frame clones, not every one. The V and J calls and clone size were taken over from that table, and D and trimming were inferred from the DNA. The table shows 150,000 to 200,000 clones, with roughly 77% occurring only once. CDR1 is MDHEN, CDR2 SYDVKM, per germline. The CDR3 is 16 residues long. V lost 2 bases and J lost 6, with 16 bases in between. The chain joins TRBV28 to TRBJ1-4, with a weak D call TRBD1 (5 bases). Sequencing used peripheral blood. The sequence came from a woman aged 40 to 50 with COVID-19, enrolled during active disease. This CDR3 reads CASSLPGGTYDEKLFF. In DNA, the CDR3 is TGTGCCAGCAGTTTACCGGGGGGTACTTATGATGAAAAACTGTTTTTT.